This passage covers 12 T cell receptor beta chains from one sample sequenced in a study of PD-1 blockade in classical Hodgkin lymphoma. Time point denoted: newly diagnosed, previously untreated cHL patient sample. Researchers pulled CD8+ T cells out of thawed PBMCs using magnetic negative selection. TCRdb's copy holds only in-frame clones and misses some; the assay was immunoSEQ multiplex PCR. The table has roughly 5,400 clones, roughly 90% seen once. Source material: CD8+ T cells from blood. Receptor source: a human donor with classical Hodgkin lymphoma.

The rearrangement uses TRBV6-4 and TRBJ2-1; D uncertain. Per the germline V gene, CDR1 is MRHNA and CDR2 is SNTAGT. CDR3 length: 13 residues. The ends were cut back, 0 bases at V and 3 bases at J, with 3 bases in the middle. The CDR3 region is CASSDSDYNEQFF. The CDR3 DNA follows: TGTGCCAGCAGTGACTCGGACTACAATGAGCAGTTCTTC.

The DNA for the CDR3 is TGTGCCAGCAGTGAGATAGCGGGAGGGAACAATGAGCAGTTCTTC. It yields the protein CASSEIAGGNNEQFF. The V gene is TRBV6-4, the J gene TRBJ2-1, with 11 bases that match TRBD2. CDR3 size: 15 residues. The germline CDR1 and CDR2 sequences are MRHNA and SNTAGT. The J segment lost 5 bases and the V segment lost 3 bases, leaving 3 bases of the junction unmatched.

The J gene is TRBJ2-5, the V gene TRBV7-9; a weak D match, TRBD2 (5 bases). Deletions cut 7 bases from V and 3 bases from J, with 18 bases between. Germline loops: CDR1 SEHNR, CDR2 FQNEAQ (reference sequence). The CDR3 runs to 15 residues. CDR3 region: CASTQTSGYEETQYF. In nucleotides, the CDR3 is TGTGCCAGCACCCAAACAAGCGGCTATGAAGAGACCCAGTACTTC. The variable domain in full, completed from reference TRBV7-9 and TRBJ2-5, reads DTGVSQNPRHKITKRGQNVTFRCDPISEHNRLYWYRQTLGQGPEFLTYFQNEAQLEKSRLLSDRFSAERPKGSFSTLEIQRTEQGDSAMYLCASTQTSGYEETQYFGPGTRLLVL.

This clone has a single count. The rearrangement uses TRBV25-1 and TRBJ2-5; D is perhaps TRBD1 or TRBD2 (5 bases each). CDR1 MGHDK and CDR2 SYGVNS come from the germline V gene. Trimming took 4 bases from V and 1 from J, leaving 10 bases between them. This CDR3 comprises 14 residues. CDR3 nucleotides: TGTGCCAGCAGTGCCGGGACCGTCCAAGAGACCCAGTACTTC. As protein: CASSAGTVQETQYF.

V gene TRBV2 combines with J gene TRBJ1-2; D gene ambiguous. The CDR3 covers 13 residues. V was cut by 4 bases and J by 3 bases, with 9 bases left in between. Germline CDR1 and CDR2: SNHLY and FYNNEI. This chain's CDR3 is CASSGAGYYGYTF. CDR3 DNA sequence: TGTGCCAGCAGTGGGGCAGGCTACTATGGCTACACCTTC.

J is TRBJ2-7 and V is TRBV7-2; the match to TRBD2 covers 13 bases. Germline-derived CDR1 and CDR2 are SGHTA and FQGNSA. The V segment lost 5 bases and the J segment 4 bases; nucleotides outside the gene matches: 5. The CDR3 sequence is 15 residues long. In DNA, the CDR3 is TGTGCCAGCAGCGCCGGACTAGCGGGAGTATACGAGCAGTACTTC. As protein: CASSAGLAGVYEQYF.

This chain links TRBV7-3 with TRBJ1-4; possibly TRBD1 for D (5 bases). This CDR3 spans 15 amino acids. The V gene's germline CDR1 is SGHTA and CDR2 FQGTGA. V was clipped by 1 base and J by 6 bases, with 12 bases between them. The CDR3: CASSLNPGPDEKLFF. In DNA, the CDR3 is TGTGCCAGCAGCTTAAACCCAGGGCCGGATGAAAAACTGTTTTTT. Using reference TRBV7-3 and TRBJ1-4 for the parts outside the CDR3, the full variable domain is GAGVSQTPSNKVTEKGKYVELRCDPISGHTALYWYRQSLGQGPEFLIYFQGTGAADDSGLPNDRFFAVRPEGSVSTLKIQRTERGDSAVYLCASSLNPGPDEKLFFGSGTQLSVL.

The genes are TRBV25-1 and TRBJ2-1, with D tentatively TRBD2 (7 bases). The V gene lost 6 bases and the J gene lost 7 bases, with 16 bases spanning the gap. CDR1 is MGHDK, CDR2 SYGVNS, per germline. This CDR3 contains 14 residues. The CDR3: CASRGGGLLNEQFF. CDR3 bases: TGTGCCAGCAGGGGAGGGGGGCTGTTGAATGAGCAGTTCTTC. The complete variable domain, with remaining parts taken from reference TRBV25-1 and TRBJ2-1, reads EADIYQTPRYLVIGTGKKITLECSQTMGHDKMYWYQQDPGMELHLIHYSYGVNSTEKGDLSSESTVSRIRTEHFPLTLESARPSHTSQYLCASRGGGLLNEQFFGPGTRLTVL.

The chain is built from TRBV6-4 and TRBJ2-1; D remains unclear. With 2 bases removed from V and 4 bases from J, the gap between germline ends came to 6 bases. Germline V lookup: CDR1 MRHNA, CDR2 SNTAGT. This CDR3 region has 13 residues. For the CDR3, the DNA is TGTGCCAGCAGTGACGGGGAATACAATGAGCAGTTCTTC. This translates into CASSDGEYNEQFF.

The chain couples TRBV28 to TRBJ1-5, with a possible D match to TRBD1 (6 bases). Trimming stripped 6 bases from V and 6 bases from J, with 18 bases between. From germline, CDR1 is MDHEN and CDR2 SYDVKM. The CDR3 consists of 15 residues. This CDR3 reads CASRHQLGGRQPQHF. In DNA form, the CDR3 reads TGTGCCAGCAGACATCAATTGGGGGGGCGTCAGCCCCAGCATTTT.

The J gene is TRBJ2-7, the V gene TRBV5-4; D unclear. The CDR3 loop spans 13 amino acids. V lost 2 bases to trimming and J lost 5 bases, with 11 bases between them. Germline CDR1 is SGHNT and CDR2 is YYREEE (reference sequence). CDR3 bases: TGTGCCAGCAGCTTCGCTAGAAGTAACGAGCAGTACTTC. Translated, it gives CASSFARSNEQYF.

The V and J genes are TRBV19 and TRBJ2-4; D remains ambiguous. CDR3 length equals 13 residues. Germline assignment: CDR1 LNHDA and CDR2 SQIVND (reference sequence). Between the trimmed V and J ends, which lost 3 bases and 10 bases, there was a span of 13 bases. The CDR3 region is CASSIRRRQIQYF. In nucleotides, the CDR3 is TGTGCCAGTAGTATCAGGCGCCGTCAGATTCAGTACTTC.